These T cell receptor beta chains were read from a single sample in a study of response to subunit inactivated influenza vaccine. In TCRdb, the RT-PCR reads were re-called with MiXCR into one record per CDR3 protein. The data show hundreds of thousands of distinct CDR3 sequences, with about 11% seen just once and 10% held by the top ten. The starting material was PBMCs from blood, obtained on the day of vaccination. The receptor set was obtained from a man aged 50-60 years who received an inactivated influenza vaccine. The CDR3 runs from the conserved cysteine through the conserved F or W. Each record gives: D gene, clone size, V gene, J gene, CDR3 DNA, CDR3 protein. D genes are given only for firm matches. Only part of the rows carry a size: once, few, many, or a class if the clone is expanded.

D: .
size: .
V: TRBV30
J: TRBJ1-2
DNA: TGTGCCTGGAGTGTGGGCATTAACTATGGCTACACCTTC
CDR3: CAWSVGINYGYTF

D: .
size: many
V: TRBV5-1
J: TRBJ1-2
DNA: TGTGCCAGCAGCTTAGAGGGGAACTATGGCTACACCTTC
CDR3: CASSLEGNYGYTF

D: .
size: few
V: TRBV7-2
J: TRBJ2-7
DNA: TGTGCCAGCAGCTTTCGGGGAACAGCGGGCCCGTCCTACGAGCAGTACTTC
CDR3: CASSFRGTAGPSYEQYF

D: .
size: .
V: TRBV3-1
J: TRBJ2-7
DNA: TGTGCCAGCGTTGGAAACAACTACGAGCAGTACTTC
CDR3: CASVGNNYEQYF

D: TRBD2
size: .
V: TRBV5-1
J: TRBJ2-5
DNA: TGCGCCAGCAGCTTGATCAAGGCGGGGGGGCAAGAGACCCAGTACTTC
CDR3: CASSLIKAGGQETQYF

D: .
size: few
V: TRBV12-3/TRBV12-4
J: TRBJ2-3
DNA: TGTGCCAGCAGTTCTTTTCTCACAGATACGCAGTATTTT
CDR3: CASSSFLTDTQYF

D: TRBD2
size: few
V: TRBV25-1
J: TRBJ2-7
DNA: TGTGCCAGCAGTGGAACCGCTAGCGGGAGAGCCTACGAGCAGTACTTC
CDR3: CASSGTASGRAYEQYF

D: .
size: many
V: TRBV29-1
J: TRBJ2-1
DNA: TGCAGCGTTGAGTACGGGGCCTATTCCGCCTACAATGAGCAGTTCTTC
CDR3: CSVEYGAYSAYNEQFF

D: .
size: many
V: TRBV24-1
J: TRBJ2-1
DNA: TGTGCCACCAGTGATCCATCGACAGGCTCCTACAATGAGCAGTTCTTC
CDR3: CATSDPSTGSYNEQFF

D: TRBD2
size: few
V: TRBV3-1
J: TRBJ2-1
DNA: TGTGCCAGCAGCCAAGAGTTTAGCGGGCTAGGGTGGAATGAGCAGTTCTTC
CDR3: CASSQEFSGLGWNEQFF

D: .
size: few
V: TRBV12-3/TRBV12-4
J: TRBJ2-1
DNA: TGTGCCAGCAGTTTCCAGCTGAGCTCCTACAATGAGCAGTTCTTC
CDR3: CASSFQLSSYNEQFF

D: TRBD2
size: few
V: TRBV5-4
J: TRBJ2-5
DNA: TGTGCCAGCAGCTTGGATGGGCTAGCGGGAGTAGAGACCCAGTACTTC
CDR3: CASSLDGLAGVETQYF

D: .
size: few
V: TRBV24-1
J: TRBJ2-3
DNA: TGTGCCACCAGTGATTGGGGGCCTAGCACAGATACGCAGTATTTT
CDR3: CATSDWGPSTDTQYF

D: .
size: .
V: TRBV4-1
J: TRBJ1-2
DNA: TGCGCCAGCAGCCAAGGGACCCAAGGTTATGGCTACACCTTC
CDR3: CASSQGTQGYGYTF

D: TRBD2
size: .
V: TRBV12-3/TRBV12-4
J: TRBJ2-1
DNA: TGTGCCAGCAGCTCCGGGACTAGGGAGTTCTTC
CDR3: CASSSGTREFF

D: TRBD2
size: few
V: TRBV15
J: TRBJ2-1
DNA: TGTGCCACCAGCAAGGGGACTAGCGGTTCCAACAATGAGCAGTTCTTC
CDR3: CATSKGTSGSNNEQFF

D: .
size: .
V: TRBV21-1
J: TRBJ2-1
DNA: TGTGCCAGCAGCAAAGCGCTTGGCGGACCATCTTCCTACAATGAGCAGTTCTTC
CDR3: CASSKALGGPSSYNEQFF

D: .
size: few
V: TRBV4-1
J: TRBJ1-1
DNA: TGCGCCAGCAGCCAAGATGCAGGGGACACTGAAGCTTTCTTT
CDR3: CASSQDAGDTEAFF

D: TRBD2
size: .
V: TRBV20-1
J: TRBJ2-1
DNA: TGCAGTGCATTACCTCTAGCGGGAAGGGGGAATGAGCAGTTCTTC
CDR3: CSALPLAGRGNEQFF

D: .
size: .
V: TRBV6-5
J: TRBJ2-7
DNA: TGTGCCAGCAGTTACTCGAACCTCCCTGCCGGTTCCGAGCAGTACTTC
CDR3: CASSYSNLPAGSEQYF

D: .
size: .
V: TRBV12-3/TRBV12-4
J: TRBJ1-2
DNA: TGTGCCAGCAGTTTTAATTTTCGTCTCCGCTATGGCTACACCTTC
CDR3: CASSFNFRLRYGYTF

D: TRBD1
size: many
V: TRBV2
J: TRBJ2-7
DNA: TGTGCCAGCAGTGTAGGGACAGGAGCTTACGAGCAGTACTTC
CDR3: CASSVGTGAYEQYF

D: .
size: few
V: TRBV5-6
J: TRBJ2-5
DNA: TGTGCCAGTACCTACCGGGGGGAGACCCAGTACTTC
CDR3: CASTYRGETQYF

D: TRBD1
size: many
V: TRBV6-2/TRBV6-3
J: TRBJ2-1
DNA: TGTGCCAGCAGTTACGGCTTGGCGCGAACAGGGGGTGAGCAGTTCTTC
CDR3: CASSYGLARTGGEQFF

D: .
size: many
V: TRBV6-6
J: TRBJ2-2
DNA: TGTGCCAGCAGTCATATAAGCACCGGGGAGCTGTTTTTT
CDR3: CASSHISTGELFF

D: .
size: few
V: TRBV7-9
J: TRBJ2-3
DNA: TGTGCCAGCAGCTTGGTCCTCGTTGATACGCAGTATTTT
CDR3: CASSLVLVDTQYF

D: .
size: .
V: TRBV7-2
J: TRBJ2-5
DNA: TGTGCCAGCAGCTTAGGTGGCCTCCGGCGAGAGACCCAGTACTTC
CDR3: CASSLGGLRRETQYF

D: TRBD1
size: .
V: TRBV7-9
J: TRBJ1-1
DNA: TGTGCCAGCAGCTTAGGAACAGGGGGCAACGTTGAAGCTTTCTTT
CDR3: CASSLGTGGNVEAFF

D: .
size: .
V: TRBV7-2
J: TRBJ2-5
DNA: TGTGCCAGCAGCCCCGGGACGGCAGGGGAGACCCAGTACTTC
CDR3: CASSPGTAGETQYF

D: .
size: many
V: TRBV29-1
J: TRBJ1-1
DNA: TGCAGCGTTGTCCAGGACAATGTGAACACTGAAGCTTTCTTT
CDR3: CSVVQDNVNTEAFF

D: .
size: many
V: TRBV30
J: TRBJ2-7
DNA: TGTGCCTGGAGTCTTACAGGAGTCTACGAGCAGTACTTC
CDR3: CAWSLTGVYEQYF

D: TRBD1
size: .
V: TRBV27
J: TRBJ1-2
DNA: TGTGCCAGCAGTGTCGGACAGGGAGGGGGCTATGGCTACACCTTC
CDR3: CASSVGQGGGYGYTF

D: .
size: .
V: TRBV5-5
J: TRBJ1-5
DNA: TGTGCCAGCAGCCAGGACTTTAGTAGCAGTCAGCCCCAGCATTTT
CDR3: CASSQDFSSSQPQHF

D: TRBD1
size: .
V: TRBV28
J: TRBJ2-7
DNA: TGTGCCAGCAGTTCTCCGGGACAGGGGAAATACGAGCAGTACTTC
CDR3: CASSSPGQGKYEQYF

D: TRBD1
size: .
V: TRBV4-3
J: TRBJ2-7
DNA: TGCGCCAGCAGCCAAGGGACAGGGGATTTTTACGAGCAGTACTTC
CDR3: CASSQGTGDFYEQYF

D: .
size: few
V: TRBV20-1
J: TRBJ2-3
DNA: TGCAGTGCTACAGGAGTTCCTAGCACAGATACGCAGTATTTT
CDR3: CSATGVPSTDTQYF

D: TRBD2
size: many
V: TRBV10-2
J: TRBJ2-7
DNA: TGTGCCAGCAGCGGGGGTTACGAGCAGTACTTC
CDR3: CASSGGYEQYF

D: .
size: few
V: TRBV12-3/TRBV12-4
J: TRBJ2-7
DNA: TGTGCCAGCAGTTTAGGCCGGGCAGACGAGCAGTACTTC
CDR3: CASSLGRADEQYF

D: .
size: many
V: TRBV28
J: TRBJ1-4
DNA: TGTGCCAGCAGTTTCAGGTCGGCAACTAATGAAAAACTGTTTTTT
CDR3: CASSFRSATNEKLFF

D: .
size: few
V: TRBV7-3
J: TRBJ2-2
DNA: TGTGCCAGCAGCTCCGTATCAGGGCCCGGGGAGCTGTTTTTT
CDR3: CASSSVSGPGELFF

D: .
size: many
V: TRBV4-3
J: TRBJ2-2
DNA: TGCGCCAGCAGCCAAGATAGGGCCACCGGGGAGCTGTTTTTT
CDR3: CASSQDRATGELFF

D: .
size: many
V: TRBV5-1
J: TRBJ2-7
DNA: TGCGCCAGCAGCCCCCGGGCCCCTTACGAGCAGTACTTC
CDR3: CASSPRAPYEQYF

D: .
size: few
V: TRBV11-1
J: TRBJ2-4
DNA: TGTGCCAGCAGCTCGACCGACAGGCCCCCCATAGCCAAAAACATTCAGTACTTC
CDR3: CASSSTDRPPIAKNIQYF

D: .
size: few
V: TRBV6-5
J: TRBJ1-3
DNA: TGTGCCAGCAGTTACTCGATGGCAGTCGGAAACACCATATATTTT
CDR3: CASSYSMAVGNTIYF

D: .
size: few
V: TRBV20-1
J: TRBJ2-7
DNA: TGCAGTGCTGTTGGTGGGGCGCCCTCCTACGAGCAGTACTTC
CDR3: CSAVGGAPSYEQYF

D: TRBD1
size: .
V: TRBV11-2
J: TRBJ2-3
DNA: TGTGCCAGCAGCTTAGTCGACAGGGGCAGCACAGATACGCAGTATTTT
CDR3: CASSLVDRGSTDTQYF